This TCR beta chain was found in a study of T cell repertoires in cytomegalovirus infection. The CDR3 has 15 residues. The V end was cut by 10 bases, the J end by 1 base, with 16 bases between. This clonotype was recorded a few times. A single record per CDR3 protein comes from TCRdb applying MiXCR to the reads. This repertoire shows approximately 130,000 distinct CDR3 sequences, 7% to 10% found once; its top ten account for about 9.5%. This chain links TRBV12-3 or TRBV12-4 with TRBJ2-2; D ambiguous. The specimen sequenced was PBMCs. This TCR derives from a human donor in good health (CMV status not recorded). Some clones in this sample may be carry-over from other donors' samples. The CDR3 DNA sequence: TGTGCCACAGCACAAAATGGTGGGAACACCGGGGAGCTGTTTTTT. Its translation is CATAQNGGNTGELFF.